The 23 T cell receptor beta chains below all came from one sample that was sequenced in a study of blood T cells in healthy people across ages. A second about 7 to 11 cycle PCR used barcoded and J-beta primers. From the 5' RACE reads, TCRdb called clonotypes with MiXCR, one entry per CDR3 protein. The repertoire holds over 500,000 distinct CDR3 sequences, with 27% as singletons. These data are also associated with another study on T cells of mothers and their children.

The sample consisted of blood. The receptor source for this set is a boy younger than 10 in good health.

The V call is TRBV4-2, the J call TRBJ2-5; D gene uncertain. The CDR3 has 15 residues. Trimming cost V 3 bases and J 11 bases, with 22 bases left between them. The germline V gene encodes CDR1 LGHNA and CDR2 YNFKEQ. CDR3 in amino acids: CASSQKPGRRPEQYF. DNA of the CDR3: TGTGCCAGCAGCCAGAAACCCGGACGACGTCCTGAGCAGTACTTC.

This clonotype occurred a few times. The CDR3 region has the DNA TGCAGTGCGTTTAGGGCTAGCGGGGACCAAGAGACCCAGTACTTC. Protein product: CSAFRASGDQETQYF. The chain couples TRBV20-1 to TRBJ2-5; 9 nucleotides line up with TRBD2. CDR1 and CDR2 (germline): DFQATT, SNEGSKA (reference sequence). The CDR3 loop spans 15 amino acids. V lost 6 bases, J lost 0 bases, and 8 bases stayed unmatched.

CDR3 in DNA: TGCAGTGCTAGAGGAGGGGGCGGAGTTGGCCCCAACACTGAAGCTTTCTTT. It is translated as CSARGGGGVGPNTEAFF. This chain links TRBV20-1 with TRBJ1-1; TRBD1 aligns across 7 bases. Per the germline V gene, CDR1 is DFQATT and CDR2 is SNEGSKA (reference sequence). This CDR3 region has 17 residues. V trimming: 1 base; J trimming: 2 bases; junction bases outside the gene matches: 13.

The chain couples TRBV6-1 to TRBJ1-2; D possibly corresponds to TRBD1 (6 bases). The germline CDR1 and CDR2 sequences are MNHNS and SASEGT. CDR3 length: 15 amino acids. Trimming shortened V by 7 bases and J by 5 bases, and 20 bases separated the two germline ends. CDR3 in DNA: TGTGCCAGCACCCGGGAGCGGACAGAGGCTTATGGCTACACCTTC. Translating gives CASTRERTEAYGYTF.

The J gene is TRBJ1-2, the V gene TRBV12-5; D is ambiguous. Between the trimmed V and J ends, which lost 1 base and 10 bases, there was a span of 10 bases. CDR3 length: 12 amino acids. Germline assignment: CDR1 LGHNT and CDR2 FRNRAP. The chain's CDR3 is CASGLGNVAYTF. The CDR3 coding sequence is TGTGCTAGTGGTTTGGGGAACGTCGCCTACACCTTC. The full variable domain, with the rest looked up from reference TRBV12-5 and TRBJ1-2, is DARVTQTPRHKVTEMGQEVTMRCQPILGHNTVFWYRQTMMQGLELLAYFRNRAPLDDSGMPKDRFSAEMPDATLATLKIQPSEPRDSAVYFCASGLGNVAYTFGSGTRLTVV.

This chain connects TRBV5-5 to TRBJ2-7, with 10 nucleotides matching TRBD1. With V trimmed by 7 bases and J by 0 bases, 7 bases remained unmatched. Germline loops: CDR1 SGHKS, CDR2 YYEKEE (reference sequence). The CDR3 runs 15 residues. CDR3: CASGQGVSSSYEQYF. For the CDR3, the DNA is TGTGCCAGCGGACAGGGGGTAAGCAGCTCCTACGAGCAGTACTTC.

The rearrangement uses TRBV6-2 or TRBV6-3 and TRBJ2-7, with D hard to call. Per the germline V gene, CDR1 is MNHEY and CDR2 is SVGEGT. The CDR3 is 15 amino acids. Trimming pared 0 bases from V and 3 bases from J, leaving 12 bases between. The CDR3 protein is CASSYSRQNGYEQYF. CDR3 bases: TGTGCCAGCAGTTACTCCCGGCAGAACGGCTACGAGCAGTACTTC.

The chain recombines TRBV5-1 with TRBJ2-5; the D call may be TRBD1 or TRBD2 (6 bases each). V was shortened by 5 bases and J by 0 bases, with 20 bases between the two germline ends. Germline loops: CDR1 SGHRS, CDR2 YFSETQ. The CDR3 runs 17 residues. CDR3 nucleotides: TGCGCCAGCAGTAGAAAGGGTGTGGGGGGCGACCAAGAGACCCAGTACTTC. This encodes CASSRKGVGGDQETQYF. Supplemented by reference TRBV5-1 and TRBJ2-5, the full variable domain reads KAGVTQTPRYLIKTRGQQVTLSCSPISGHRSVSWYQQTPGQGLQFLFEYFSETQRNKGNFPGRFSGRQFSNSRSEMNVSTLELGDSALYLCASSRKGVGGDQETQYFGPGTRLLVL.

CDR3 sequence reads: CASSQGTPGANTGELFF. CDR3 DNA sequence: TGCGCCAGCAGCCAAGGGACGCCGGGGGCGAACACCGGGGAGCTGTTTTTT. This chain uses TRBV4-1 with TRBJ2-2, with a weak D call TRBD2 (6 bases). Germline values: CDR1 MGHRA, CDR2 YSYEKL. The length of the CDR3 is 17 residues. V lost 1 base to trimming and J lost 0 bases, with 12 bases between them.

This sequence joins TRBV2 and TRBJ2-1; 10 nucleotides match TRBD2. With V trimmed by 7 bases and J by 9 bases, 9 bases remained unmatched. This CDR3 spans 14 amino acids. Germline values: CDR1 SNHLY, CDR2 FYNNEI. The CDR3 bases are TGTGCCAGCACCTTCTCAGCGGGGGGGGCTGAGCAGTTCTTC. The encoded protein is CASTFSAGGAEQFF.

This chain uses TRBV27 with TRBJ1-5; no firm D call. Germline V CDR1 and CDR2: MNHEY, SMNVEV (reference sequence). V lost 0 bases and J 8 bases, leaving 8 bases between the germline ends. This CDR3 is built from 13 residues. CDR3 amino acids: CASSLSEWEPQHF. The CDR3 coding sequence is TGTGCCAGCAGTTTATCCGAGTGGGAGCCCCAGCATTTT.

This chain links TRBV12-3 or TRBV12-4 with TRBJ2-3; 14 nucleotides match TRBD2. J lost 9 bases, V lost 6 bases, and 14 bases had no gene match. The CDR3 runs 17 residues. The CDR3 sequence is CASSFRGTSGRVDTQYF. The CDR3 DNA sequence: TGTGCCAGCAGCTTCCGCGGGACTAGCGGGAGAGTGGACACGCAGTATTTT.

The table lists this clonotype with a few counts. V usage is TRBV18 and J usage is TRBJ2-3; no clear D. From germline, CDR1 is KGHSH and CDR2 LQKENI. The V end lost 8 bases, the J end lost 6 bases, and 9 bases lay between the germline ends. The CDR3 loop spans 11 amino acids. CDR3 sequence reads: CASSPSDTQYF. The CDR3 DNA is TGTGCCAGCAGCCCATCCGATACGCAGTATTTT.

This clonotype occurred a few times. The chain has TRBV20-1 and TRBJ2-7; D is ambiguous. With 1 base removed from V and 6 bases from J, the gap between germline ends came to 19 bases. Per the germline V gene, CDR1 is DFQATT and CDR2 is SNEGSKA (reference sequence). This CDR3 spans 15 amino acids. In DNA form, the CDR3 reads TGCAGTGCTAGAGGCCCCAGCCTCCTCACGGGCGAGCAGTACTTC. Its translation: CSARGPSLLTGEQYF.

This clonotype was counted between two and nine times. The chain carries TRBV20-1 and TRBJ2-7; no clear D gene. This CDR3 has 14 residues. V was clipped by 6 bases and J by 5 bases, with 20 bases between them. CDR1 is DFQATT, CDR2 SNEGSKA, per germline (reference sequence). This CDR3 is CSARRVSSPDEQYF. The CDR3 DNA sequence: TGCAGTGCAAGAAGAGTTAGTTCCCCCGACGAGCAGTACTTC.

The chain employs TRBV20-1 and TRBJ2-3, with D possibly matching TRBD1 (7 bases). Trimming removed 6 bases from V and 6 bases from J, with 22 bases in between. The CDR3 spans 15 residues. The V gene's germline CDR1 is DFQATT and CDR2 SNEGSKA (reference sequence). For the CDR3, the DNA is TGCAGTGCCACGTCGGGCAGGGGGGATGCGGATACGCAGTATTTT. Encoded protein: CSATSGRGDADTQYF.

V is TRBV12-3 or TRBV12-4 and J is TRBJ2-7; D perhaps matches TRBD1 (5 bases). Trimming removed 5 bases from V and 3 bases from J, with 14 bases in between. CDR3 length: 14 amino acids. The CDR3 sequence: CASSRSTQGYEQYF. CDR3 nucleotides: TGTGCCAGCAGTCGTAGTACCCAGGGCTACGAGCAGTACTTC.

The V gene is TRBV20-1, the J gene TRBJ2-1; 7 bases match TRBD2. Germline V gene lookup returns CDR1 DFQATT and CDR2 SNEGSKA (reference sequence). CDR3 length: 14 amino acids. V shed 5 bases and J 3 bases; nucleotides not matched to a gene: 7. In DNA, the CDR3 is TGCAGTGCTGGGCCTAGCGGAGGCTACAATGAGCAGTTCTTC. Encoded protein: CSAGPSGGYNEQFF.

The chain couples TRBV20-1 to TRBJ1-1; 12 nucleotides match TRBD1. Looked up from germline, CDR1 is DFQATT and CDR2 is SNEGSKA (reference sequence). This CDR3 spans 15 amino acids. V shed 4 bases, J shed 4 bases, and the junction held 7 bases outside the gene matches. The CDR3: CSAIRDRGLSTEAFF. CDR3 in DNA: TGCAGTGCTATCCGGGACAGGGGGCTTAGCACTGAAGCTTTCTTT.

The V call is TRBV4-3, the J call TRBJ2-5; 12 bases agree with TRBD2. J gave up 1 base and V 1 base, and 10 bases lay outside the gene matches. The CDR3 is made up of 19 amino acids. CDR1 and CDR2 from the germline V gene are LGHNA and YSLEER. The CDR3 reads CASSQGWPSGRGGQETQYF. CDR3 bases: TGCGCCAGCAGCCAAGGATGGCCTAGCGGGAGGGGTGGCCAAGAGACCCAGTACTTC.

The table lists this clonotype with a few counts. This chain connects TRBV14 to TRBJ2-6; 8 positions agree with TRBD1. The CDR3 is 18 residues long. Germline values: CDR1 SGHDN, CDR2 FVKESK. V trimming: 4 bases; J trimming: 0 bases; junction bases outside the gene matches: 8. The CDR3 DNA sequence: TGTGCCAGCAGCCTCCGGACAGGGAGAGGCTCTGGGGCCAACGTCCTGACTTTC. Translation: CASSLRTGRGSGANVLTF.

The table lists this clonotype with many counts. The chain combines TRBV7-8 with TRBJ1-4, with 8 bases identical to TRBD1. Germline V gives CDR1 SGHVS, CDR2 FQNEAQ. Trimming removed 3 bases from V and 3 bases from J; junction bases left unmatched: 6. The CDR3 extends over 16 amino acids. The CDR3 loop is CASSFTRTGPNEKLFF. CDR3 nucleotide sequence: TGTGCCAGCAGCTTTACACGGACAGGGCCTAATGAAAAACTGTTTTTT. Supplemented by reference TRBV7-8 and TRBJ1-4, the full variable domain reads GAGVSQSPRYKVAKRGQDVALRCDPISGHVSLFWYQQALGQGPEFLTYFQNEAQLDKSGLPSDRFFAERPEGSVSTLKIQRTQQEDSAVYLCASSFTRTGPNEKLFFGSGTQLSVL.

This clonotype was seen only once. Sequence at one end of the junction differs from germline and may be a read error. The gene calls are TRBV20-1 and TRBJ2-5, with D possibly matching TRBD2 (5 bases). The end of the DNA is better explained by TRBJ2-7, so the J call may be wrong. CDR1 is DFQATT and CDR2 is SNEGSKA in the germline V gene (reference sequence). This CDR3 is 13 amino acids long. The CDR3 spells CSARVGNSYEQYF. The CDR3 nucleotides are TGCAGCGCTAGAGTCGGGAACTCCTACGAGCAGTACTTC.